The entry below gives a single T cell receptor (beta chain) sequence along with its context. The source of the sample is a study of blood T cell repertoires in COVID-19. Overall study context: Acute-phase and convalescent COVID-19 samples originated in the United States, Italy and Spain. The cDNA or gDNA used as material had been derived from T cells, B-cell-depleted T cells, or PBMCs.

CDR1 is ENHRY and CDR2 is SYGVKD in the germline V gene. V dropped 2 bases and J dropped 2 bases, with 11 bases sitting between them. CDR3 length: 15 amino acids. As originally analysed: Scientists estimated how many nucleated cells there were by amplifying reference gene primers. Using immunoSEQ multiplex PCR, the repertoire was profiled, and TCRdb retains in-frame clones only, with some absent. That table furnishes V, J and clone size, whereas the DNA furnished D and trimming. The profile covers some 220,000 clones, with 70% to 90% appearing a single time and about 12% taken by the ten largest. Input material: peripheral blood. The gene calls are TRBV10-3 and TRBJ2-3; weak D call: TRBD1 (6 bases). The clonotype comes from a woman between 18 and 29 years old who had recovered from COVID-19. CDR3 sequence (DNA): TGTGCCATCAGTGAGGGGGGCAGGGCCACAGATACGCAGTATTTT. Translating it yields CAISEGGRATDTQYF.